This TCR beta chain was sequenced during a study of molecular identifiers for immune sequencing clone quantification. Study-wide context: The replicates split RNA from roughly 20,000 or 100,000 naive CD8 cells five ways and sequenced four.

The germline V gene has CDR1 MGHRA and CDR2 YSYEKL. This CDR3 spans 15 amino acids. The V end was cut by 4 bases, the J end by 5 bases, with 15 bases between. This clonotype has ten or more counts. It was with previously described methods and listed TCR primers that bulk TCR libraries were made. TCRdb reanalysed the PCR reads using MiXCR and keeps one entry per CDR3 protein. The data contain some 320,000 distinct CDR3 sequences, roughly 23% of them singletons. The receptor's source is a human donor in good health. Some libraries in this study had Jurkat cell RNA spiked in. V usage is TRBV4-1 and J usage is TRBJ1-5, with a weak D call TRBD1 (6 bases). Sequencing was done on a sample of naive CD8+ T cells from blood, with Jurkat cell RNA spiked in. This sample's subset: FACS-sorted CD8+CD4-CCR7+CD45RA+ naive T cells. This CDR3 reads CASSPLQGEYQPQHF. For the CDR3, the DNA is TGCGCCAGCAGCCCTTTACAGGGAGAATATCAGCCCCAGCATTTT.